Below are 2 T cell receptor beta chains sequenced from a single sample in a study of blood T cell repertoires in COVID-19. Repertoires were generated with immunoSEQ multiplex PCR, while TCRdb's copy carries only in-frame clones and drops some. The sample consists of 150,000 to 200,000 clones, roughly 82% of them appearing once. The sequenced sample was PBMCs or T cells enriched from blood (not recorded which). These receptors came from a woman in her sixties or seventies with acute COVID-19.

The chain employs TRBV2 and TRBJ2-5; the match to TRBD1 covers 10 bases. The V and J ends lost 8 bases and 7 bases, in that order; junction bases with no gene match: 4. CDR3 length: 12 residues. The germline V gene encodes CDR1 SNHLY and CDR2 FYNNEI. The CDR3 bases are TGTGCCAGCGGACAGGGGGTGGCGACCCAGTACTTC. Its translation: CASGQGVATQYF.

V and J are TRBV27 and TRBJ1-1; D is unresolved. The germline gives CDR1 MNHEY, CDR2 SMNVEV (reference sequence). This CDR3 is built from 13 residues. The ends were cut back, 2 bases at V and 7 bases at J, with 11 bases in the middle. CDR3 region: CASSLGGQSEAFF. DNA for the CDR3: TGTGCCAGCAGTTTAGGCGGGCAAAGTGAAGCTTTCTTT.